The 27 T cell receptor beta chains below were found in one sample sequenced in a study of control samples from healthy donors and cancer patients. The protocol was immunoSEQ multiplex PCR, while the TCRdb copy is restricted to in-frame clones and leaves out a portion. The sample carries 95,000 to 130,000 clones, around 89% recorded once. The sequenced material came from PBMCs. These receptors came from a woman aged 45 to 65 with colorectal cancer.

V gene TRBV18 combines with J gene TRBJ2-3, with TRBD2 matching 10 bases. J lost 1 base, V lost 2 bases, and 12 bases had no gene match. The CDR3 totals 19 residues. Germline CDR1 KGHSH, CDR2 LQKENI. The CDR3 DNA reads TGTGCCAGCTCACCAGGGGGAGCAAATACTAGCGGGGGCACAGATACGCAGTATTTT. This sequence encodes CASSPGGANTSGGTDTQYF.

This chain joins TRBV11-1 and TRBJ1-2; D uncertain. V was trimmed by 4 bases and J by 0 bases, leaving 6 bases between them. The CDR3 is 13 amino acids. Germline V gene data show CDR1 as SGHAT and CDR2 as FQDESV (reference sequence). The CDR3 sequence is CASSSDPNYGYTF. CDR3 sequence (DNA): TGTGCCAGCAGCTCGGACCCTAACTATGGCTACACCTTC.

This sequence joins TRBV5-1 and TRBJ2-2; D is unclear. CDR3 length: 14 amino acids. V was clipped by 0 bases and J by 5 bases, with 8 bases between them. From germline, CDR1 is SGHRS and CDR2 YFSETQ. The CDR3 nucleotides are TGCGCCAGCAGCTTGGATGCGCATACCGGGGAGCTGTTTTTT. Protein sequence: CASSLDAHTGELFF. The full variable domain, its missing parts supplied by reference TRBV5-1 and TRBJ2-2, is KAGVTQTPRYLIKTRGQQVTLSCSPISGHRSVSWYQQTPGQGLQFLFEYFSETQRNKGNFPGRFSGRQFSNSRSEMNVSTLELGDSALYLCASSLDAHTGELFFGEGSRLTVL.

This chain uses TRBV3-1 (or the pseudogene TRBV3-2) with TRBJ1-4; D might be TRBD1 (6 bases). CDR1 is LGHDT and CDR2 is YNNKEL in the germline V gene (reference sequence). Trimming took off 0 bases at V and 4 bases at J, with 12 bases between the two ends. The CDR3 runs 16 residues. CDR3 in amino acids: CASSQDLRQVNEKLFF. The CDR3 DNA is TGTGCCAGCAGCCAAGATCTGAGACAGGTTAATGAAAAACTGTTTTTT.

This chain connects TRBV5-1 to TRBJ2-3; 15 bases fit TRBD2. Germline V CDR1 and CDR2: SGHRS, YFSETQ. Trimming took 3 bases from V and 0 from J; bases not matched to a gene: 5. There are 18 residues in the CDR3. As DNA, the CDR3 is TGCGCCAGCAGCTCGGGACTAGCGGGGGGCAGAAGCACAGATACGCAGTATTTT. It encodes CASSSGLAGGRSTDTQYF.

The CDR3 protein is CASSLAGDYQPQHF. The CDR3 region has the DNA TGTGCCAGCAGCTTAGCAGGGGATTATCAGCCCCAGCATTTT. V is TRBV7-9 and J is TRBJ1-5; a weak D match, TRBD1 (5 bases). Trimming shortened V by 0 bases and J by 5 bases, and 8 bases separated the two germline ends. Germline assignment: CDR1 SEHNR and CDR2 FQNEAQ (reference sequence). This CDR3 is built from 14 residues.

V is TRBV3-1 (or the pseudogene TRBV3-2) and J is TRBJ2-2; 13 bases map to TRBD2. The CDR3 loop spans 17 amino acids. The V segment lost 4 bases and the J segment 6 bases; nucleotides outside the gene matches: 8. Germline assignment: CDR1 LGHDT and CDR2 YNNKEL (reference sequence). CDR3 in DNA: TGTGCCAGCAGCCGGGGAGAGGGACTAGCGGGGTCCGGGGAGCTGTTTTTT. Protein product: CASSRGEGLAGSGELFF.

Only one count was recorded for this clone. The chain carries TRBV3-1 (or the pseudogene TRBV3-2) and TRBJ2-5; TRBD2 might be the D (6 bases). Trimming took 7 bases from V and 1 from J, leaving 16 bases between them. The CDR3 extends over 15 amino acids. Germline V gives CDR1 LGHDT, CDR2 YNNKEL (reference sequence). The CDR3 DNA follows: TGTGCCAGCACCCCACCGGGACTTTCCCAAGAGACCCAGTACTTC. This translates into CASTPPGLSQETQYF.

The rearrangement joins TRBV6-5 to TRBJ1-2, with D hard to call. Trimming left V 5 bases short and J 3 bases short, with 10 bases between. The germline CDR1 and CDR2 sequences are MNHEY and SVGAGI. The CDR3 loop spans 13 amino acids. This CDR3 is CASSKTDHYGYTF. CDR3 sequence (DNA): TGTGCCAGCAGTAAAACAGATCACTATGGCTACACCTTC.

The chain carries TRBV5-6 and TRBJ1-2; 7 bases line up with TRBD1. The length of the CDR3 is 14 residues. V dropped 4 bases and J dropped 2; count of bases not matched to a gene: 5. Germline V gene lookup returns CDR1 SGHDT and CDR2 YYEEEE. The CDR3 DNA follows: TGTGCCAGCAGCGTGTGGGACAGAAACTATGGCTACACCTTC. It translates to CASSVWDRNYGYTF.

The chain recombines TRBV5-1 with TRBJ2-2; 7 bases are a match to TRBD1. The CDR3 runs 17 residues. After removal of 4 bases from V and 0 bases from J, the junction contained 9 bases not matched to a gene. Germline V CDR1 and CDR2: SGHRS, YFSETQ. The CDR3 sequence: CASSPRTGTANTGELFF. The CDR3, as DNA: TGCGCCAGCAGCCCGCGGACCGGGACAGCGAACACCGGGGAGCTGTTTTTT.

This chain links TRBV5-1 with TRBJ2-1, with TRBD2 matching 8 bases. This CDR3 has 15 amino acids. Germline assignment: CDR1 SGHRS and CDR2 YFSETQ. The V gene end was trimmed by 2 bases and the J gene end by 1 base; junction bases not matched to a gene: 2. CDR3 coding DNA: TGCGCCAGCAGCTTAGAGCGGGGGTCCTACAATGAGCAGTTCTTC. Amino acid sequence: CASSLERGSYNEQFF. Based on the CDR3 plus reference TRBV5-1 and TRBJ2-1, the full variable domain is KAGVTQTPRYLIKTRGQQVTLSCSPISGHRSVSWYQQTPGQGLQFLFEYFSETQRNKGNFPGRFSGRQFSNSRSEMNVSTLELGDSALYLCASSLERGSYNEQFFGPGTRLTVL.

The V and J genes are TRBV5-1 and TRBJ2-7, with D possibly being TRBD1 (6 bases). V was clipped by 4 bases and J by 4 bases, with 24 bases between them. Germline assignment: CDR1 SGHRS and CDR2 YFSETQ. This CDR3 region has 17 residues. The CDR3 sequence: CASSEDSLSTPPYEQYF. In nucleotides, the CDR3 is TGCGCCAGCAGCGAGGACAGTCTAAGCACCCCTCCTTACGAGCAGTACTTC. The entire variable domain, with the rest obtained from reference TRBV5-1 and TRBJ2-7, is as follows: KAGVTQTPRYLIKTRGQQVTLSCSPISGHRSVSWYQQTPGQGLQFLFEYFSETQRNKGNFPGRFSGRQFSNSRSEMNVSTLELGDSALYLCASSEDSLSTPPYEQYFGPGTRLTVT.

Here the CDR3 DNA reads TGTGCCAGCAGCCAAGTATTGGGAACAGATGGAGGGTCCTATAATTCACCCCTCCACTTT. This translates into CASSQVLGTDGGSYNSPLHF. The J gene is TRBJ1-6, the V gene TRBV3-1 (or the pseudogene TRBV3-2); D is uncertain. This CDR3 has 20 residues. Germline V CDR1 and CDR2: LGHDT, YNNKEL (reference sequence). V gave up 1 base and J gave up 1 base, with 20 bases separating them.

The chain employs TRBV19 and TRBJ2-7; TRBD1 might be the D (6 bases). V dropped 6 bases and J dropped 4 bases, with 16 bases sitting between them. This CDR3 has 14 amino acids. Germline values: CDR1 LNHDA, CDR2 SQIVND (reference sequence). The CDR3, as DNA: TGTGCCAGTAGCCGCCCCGGGACAAGTTACGAGCAGTACTTC. Its protein is CASSRPGTSYEQYF.

The CDR3 sequence: CASSLAGGADYGYTF. The CDR3 nucleotides are TGTGCCAGCAGCTTAGCTGGAGGGGCGGACTATGGCTACACCTTC. The chain couples TRBV7-9 to TRBJ1-2; D may be TRBD1 (5 bases). Trimming took 0 bases from V and 3 from J, leaving 11 bases between them. The CDR3 loop spans 15 amino acids. CDR1 and CDR2 (germline): SEHNR, FQNEAQ (reference sequence).

V usage is TRBV18 and J usage is TRBJ1-1; 7 nucleotides line up with TRBD1. Germline V gives CDR1 KGHSH, CDR2 LQKENI. V dropped 1 base and J dropped 6; count of bases not matched to a gene: 8. This CDR3 is built from 15 residues. The CDR3 DNA is TGTGCCAGCTCACCACTGCTAGGGACAGTCGCTGAAGCTTTCTTT. Its translation: CASSPLLGTVAEAFF. Variable domain in full (rest from reference TRBV18 and TRBJ1-1): NAGVMQNPRHLVRRRGQEARLRCSPMKGHSHVYWYRQLPEEGLKFMVYLQKENIIDESGMPKERFSAEFPKEGPSILRIQQVVRGDSAAYFCASSPLLGTVAEAFFGQGTRLTVV.

The CDR3 reads CATSDSYSDEQYF. The CDR3 nucleotides are TGTGCCACCAGTGATTCTTATTCCGACGAGCAGTACTTC. This chain links TRBV24-1 with TRBJ2-7; D remains unclear. Trimming cost V 2 bases and J 5 bases, with 9 bases left between them. The CDR3 length is 13 residues. Germline V gene lookup returns CDR1 KGHDR and CDR2 SFDVKD.

This clone was seen more than once but under ten times. The chain carries TRBV29-1 and TRBJ2-5, with D tentatively TRBD1 (5 bases). Germline V gene sequence: CDR1 SQVTM, CDR2 ANQGSEA. Between the trimmed V and J ends, which lost 5 bases and 1 base, there was a span of 11 bases. The CDR3 runs 13 residues. The CDR3 spells CSVRWGLQETQYF. The DNA for the CDR3 is TGCAGCGTTCGGTGGGGCCTCCAAGAGACCCAGTACTTC.

The rearrangement links TRBV28 to TRBJ2-3; perhaps D is TRBD1 or TRBD2 (5 bases each). V lost 8 bases and J lost 9, with 15 bases in between. This CDR3 has 12 residues. Germline V gene data show CDR1 as MDHEN and CDR2 as SYDVKM. The CDR3 DNA sequence: TGTGCCAGCGGAGCGGTAGGGGAAACGCAGTATTTT. It translates to CASGAVGETQYF.

J is TRBJ1-2 and V is TRBV4-1, with D maybe TRBD1 (5 bases). The CDR3 sequence is 13 residues long. Germline V gene lookup returns CDR1 MGHRA and CDR2 YSYEKL. Between the trimmed V and J ends, which lost 0 bases and 8 bases, there was a span of 10 bases. CDR3 DNA: TGCGCCAGCAGCCAAGAAGGGGCAGACGGCTACACCTTC. Encoded protein: CASSQEGADGYTF.

This clone was recorded once. V is TRBV18 and J is TRBJ2-1; D ambiguous. Trimming cost V 1 base and J 0 bases, with 13 bases left between them. There are 17 residues in the CDR3. Germline V gene sequence: CDR1 KGHSH, CDR2 LQKENI. CDR3 DNA: TGTGCCAGCTCACCACTCGCGGTGAGGAACTCCTACAATGAGCAGTTCTTC. Translating gives CASSPLAVRNSYNEQFF.

The rearrangement uses TRBV5-1 and TRBJ1-6, with a weak D call TRBD1 (5 bases). This CDR3 region has 15 residues. The germline V gene has CDR1 SGHRS and CDR2 YFSETQ. V shed 7 bases and J shed 0 bases, with 11 bases lying between them. CDR3 amino acids: CASGETASYNSPLHF. CDR3 coding DNA: TGCGCCAGCGGGGAGACAGCCTCCTATAATTCACCCCTCCACTTT.

The V and J genes are TRBV2 and TRBJ2-7; the D is unclear. In germline, CDR1 is SNHLY, CDR2 FYNNEI. The V and J ends lost 2 bases and 3 bases respectively, with 26 bases between them. CDR3 length: 19 residues. The CDR3 spells CASSENLPRPGSSRYEQYF. The DNA for the CDR3 is TGTGCCAGCAGTGAAAATCTCCCCCGCCCTGGCAGCAGTCGCTACGAGCAGTACTTC.

The gene calls are TRBV10-1 and TRBJ1-1; a weak D match, TRBD1 (5 bases). The CDR3 runs 13 residues. Germline CDR1 and CDR2: WNHNN and SYGVQD (reference sequence). V gave up 6 bases and J gave up 5 bases, with 13 bases separating them. The CDR3 loop reads CASSQDTWTEAFF. CDR3 sequence (DNA): TGCGCCAGCAGCCAGGACACGTGGACTGAAGCTTTCTTT.

This chain uses TRBV30 with TRBJ1-1; possibly TRBD1 for D (5 bases). This CDR3 has 11 residues. Trimming pared 4 bases from V and 6 bases from J, leaving 9 bases between. Germline V gene sequence: CDR1 GTSNPN, CDR2 SVGIG (reference sequence). CDR3 sequence reads: CAWKGSAEAFF. CDR3 nucleotide sequence: TGTGCCTGGAAGGGGAGCGCTGAAGCTTTCTTT. The whole variable domain, remainder taken from reference TRBV30 and TRBJ1-1, is SQTIHQWPATLVQPVGSPLSLECTVEGTSNPNLYWYRQAAGRGLQLLFYSVGIGQISSEVPQNLSASRPQDRQFILSSKKLLLSDSGFYLCAWKGSAEAFFGQGTRLTVV.

The chain links TRBV10-3 to TRBJ2-1; TRBD2 agrees at 8 bases. This CDR3 comprises 17 residues. V gave up 6 bases and J gave up 4 bases; unmatched junction bases: 14. CDR1 is ENHRY and CDR2 is SYGVKD in the germline V gene. This CDR3 is CAISAGLLAGKYNEQFF. In nucleotides, the CDR3 is TGTGCCATCAGCGCGGGCCTTTTAGCGGGGAAATACAATGAGCAGTTCTTC.